The 24 T cell receptor beta chains below all came from one sample that was sequenced in a study of blood T cells in healthy people across ages. Combining a sample-barcoded 5' primer with a J-beta primer mix, a second PCR ran for about 7 to 11 cycles. TCRdb itself ran the 5' RACE reads through MiXCR, one entry per CDR3 protein. The sample consists of some 1,500,000 distinct CDR3 sequences, 35% to 45% of them appearing once. Sequenced material: blood. The receptor set was obtained from a woman aged 18-29 years in good health.

The CDR3 is CASSLTTVDQPQHF. CDR3 DNA sequence: TGTGCCAGCAGCTTAACTACAGTGGATCAGCCCCAGCATTTT. This chain uses TRBV7-2 with TRBJ1-5; D call uncertain. The CDR3 loop spans 14 amino acids. Trimming took off 2 bases at V and 5 bases at J, with 10 bases between the two ends. CDR1 is SGHTA and CDR2 is FQGNSA in the germline V gene.

J is TRBJ1-5 and V is TRBV2, with TRBD1 matching 10 bases. The V gene end was trimmed by 6 bases and the J gene end by 5 bases; junction bases not matched to a gene: 7. The CDR3 runs to 15 residues. CDR1 and CDR2 from the germline V gene are SNHLY and FYNNEI. CDR3 bases: TGTGCCAGCAGGGGGACAGGGGCCGAAGATCAGCCCCAGCATTTT. This codes for CASRGTGAEDQPQHF.

The genes are TRBV19 and TRBJ2-3, with D maybe TRBD1 (5 bases). Trimming took 3 bases from V and 6 from J, leaving 13 bases between them. There are 14 residues in the CDR3. Germline-derived CDR1 and CDR2 are LNHDA and SQIVND (reference sequence). The CDR3 is CASSIMARGDTQYF. The DNA for the CDR3 is TGTGCCAGTAGTATCATGGCAAGGGGTGATACGCAGTATTTT.

The V gene is TRBV4-1, the J gene TRBJ2-5; 7 bases map to TRBD1. The closer fit of TRBJ2-7 to the DNA end suggests the J call may be wrong. The CDR3 contains 15 residues. CDR1 and CDR2 from the germline V gene are MGHRA and YSYEKL. CDR3 amino acids: CASSQVGQPPYEQYF. CDR3 DNA: TGCGCCAGCAGCCAAGTGGGACAGCCCCCCTACGAGCAGTACTTC.

V usage is TRBV7-2 and J usage is TRBJ1-5; D uncertain. The germline gives CDR1 SGHTA, CDR2 FQGNSA. The V gene lost 2 bases and the J gene lost 2 bases, with 10 bases spanning the gap. The CDR3 covers 15 residues. CDR3 residues: CASSLYPAGNQPQHF. In DNA form, the CDR3 reads TGTGCCAGCAGCTTATACCCAGCAGGCAATCAGCCCCAGCATTTT.

The chain is built from TRBV3-1 and TRBJ1-6; D may be TRBD1 (5 bases). CDR1 LGHDT and CDR2 YNNKEL come from the germline V gene (reference sequence). V was clipped by 8 bases and J by 5 bases, with 13 bases between them. The CDR3 loop spans 14 amino acids. CDR3: CASGDGDDNSPLHF. The CDR3 DNA follows: TGTGCCAGCGGGGACGGCGACGATAATTCACCCCTCCACTTT.

This clonotype was seen a single time. The gene calls are TRBV20-1 and TRBJ1-6; TRBD1 matches 8 bases. The germline CDR1 and CDR2 sequences are DFQATT and SNEGSKA (reference sequence). This CDR3 is 16 amino acids long. This CDR3 reads CSAPTRGLGYNSPLHF. The CDR3, as DNA: TGCAGCGCACCTACCAGGGGGCTCGGATATAATTCACCCCTCCACTTT.

Only a few counts were recorded for this clonotype. This chain joins TRBV20-1 and TRBJ1-1; possibly TRBD1 for D (5 bases). The CDR3 covers 11 residues. Germline assignment: CDR1 DFQATT and CDR2 SNEGSKA (reference sequence). The V and J ends lost 5 bases and 6 bases respectively, with 10 bases between them. CDR3 sequence (DNA): TGCAGTGCTCACCAGGGTCCTGAAGCTTTCTTT. Translated, it gives CSAHQGPEAFF.

There are a few counts of this clonotype. This chain links TRBV5-6 with TRBJ2-1; 10 bases are a match to TRBD2. There are 15 residues in the CDR3. After removal of 0 bases from V and 6 bases from J, the junction contained 3 bases not matched to a gene. Germline V CDR1 and CDR2: SGHDT, YYEEEE. CDR3 nucleotide sequence: TGTGCCAGCAGCTTGGCACTAGCGGGATTCAATGAGCAGTTCTTC. Protein sequence: CASSLALAGFNEQFF.

On this clonotype itself: Mismatch with germline at one junction end may stem from a read error. The chain uses TRBV20-1 and TRBJ1-1; D might be TRBD1 (5 bases). The CDR3 consists of 11 residues. Germline V gene data show CDR1 as DFQATT and CDR2 as SNEGSKA (reference sequence). CDR3 protein: CSAILDTEAFF. Here the CDR3 DNA reads TGCAGTGCTATTCTGGACACGGAAGCTTTCTTT.

The V call is TRBV7-8, the J call TRBJ2-7; 9 bases map to TRBD2. Germline V gives CDR1 SGHVS, CDR2 FQNEAQ. V lost 5 bases to trimming and J lost 7 bases; unmatched junction nucleotides: 12. The CDR3 spans 15 residues. As DNA, the CDR3 is TGTGCCAGCAGCCACGCGGGGGGGCCCTACAATGAGCAGTACTTC. Its protein is CASSHAGGPYNEQYF.

As for this clonotype: An end of the junction differs from the germline gene, which may be a read error. The CDR3 region is CSSSFWNEQFF. CDR3 sequence (DNA): TGTTCCAGCAGCTTCTGGAATGAGCAGTTCTTC. The chain joins TRBV7-9 to TRBJ2-1; no firm D call. This CDR3 region has 11 residues. Germline-derived CDR1 and CDR2 are SEHNR and FQNEAQ (reference sequence). Full variable domain (remainder filled in from reference TRBV7-9 and TRBJ2-1): DTGVSQNPRHKITKRGQNVTFRCDPISEHNRLYWYRQTLGQGPEFLTYFQNEAQLEKSRLLSDRFSAERPKGSFSTLEIQRTEQGDSAMYLCSSSFWNEQFFGPGTRLTVL.

This clonotype was observed many times. CDR3 loop: CASSFINQPQHF. The DNA of the CDR3 is TGTGCCAGCAGCTTTATCAATCAGCCCCAGCATTTT. The chain has TRBV27 and TRBJ1-5; D remains ambiguous. CDR1 is MNHEY and CDR2 is SMNVEV in the germline V gene (reference sequence). This CDR3 comprises 12 residues. Between the trimmed V and J ends, which lost 6 bases and 3 bases, there was a span of 6 bases.

J is TRBJ2-1 and V is TRBV9, with 8 bases aligning to TRBD2. The CDR3 runs 16 residues. With V trimmed by 0 bases and J by 6 bases, 8 bases remained unmatched. Looked up from germline, CDR1 is SGDLS and CDR2 is YYNGEE. The CDR3 is CASSVDPGGPSNEQFF. CDR3 DNA: TGTGCCAGCAGCGTAGACCCGGGAGGGCCGTCCAATGAGCAGTTCTTC. The full variable domain, completed using reference TRBV9 and TRBJ2-1, is DSGVTQTPKHLITATGQRVTLRCSPRSGDLSVYWYQQSLDQGLQFLIQYYNGEERAKGNILERFSAQQFPDLHSELNLSSLELGDSALYFCASSVDPGGPSNEQFFGPGTRLTVL.

CDR3: CASYRPGGTGEQFF. The DNA for the CDR3 is TGCGCCAGCTACAGGCCGGGGGGAACGGGTGAGCAGTTCTTC. This chain uses TRBV4-1 with TRBJ2-1; 7 positions agree with TRBD2. The CDR3 consists of 14 residues. Trimming at V came to 8 bases and at J to 9 bases, leaving 13 bases not matched to a gene. CDR1 and CDR2 (germline): MGHRA, YSYEKL.

The chain couples TRBV7-9 to TRBJ1-1; D ambiguous. The CDR3 has 13 amino acids. Germline CDR1 SEHNR, CDR2 FQNEAQ (reference sequence). Deletions cut 2 bases from V and 4 bases from J, with 8 bases between. The CDR3 spells CASSLLEVTEAFF. The DNA of the CDR3 is TGTGCCAGCAGCTTACTCGAGGTCACTGAAGCTTTCTTT.

This clonotype was picked up many times. J is TRBJ2-3 and V is TRBV7-9; 9 nucleotides match TRBD2. CDR1 is SEHNR and CDR2 is FQNEAQ in the germline V gene (reference sequence). This CDR3 is built from 15 residues. Trimming at V came to 4 bases and at J to 0 bases, leaving 2 bases not matched to a gene. Written as DNA, the CDR3 is TGTGCCAGCAGCTCTGGGACTAGCAGCACAGATACGCAGTATTTT. As protein: CASSSGTSSTDTQYF.

This clonotype showed up just a few times. The V gene is TRBV7-2, the J gene TRBJ2-7; tentatively, D is TRBD1 (5 bases). The CDR3 sequence is 14 residues long. Germline values: CDR1 SGHTA, CDR2 FQGNSA. Trimming pared 2 bases from V and 4 bases from J, leaving 12 bases between. The CDR3 DNA reads as TGTGCCAGCAGCTTACACAGGATTAGGTACGAGCAGTACTTC. Protein product: CASSLHRIRYEQYF.

This chain links TRBV4-1 with TRBJ2-4; D gene uncertain. The DNA matches TRBJ2-7 better at its end, which makes the J call doubtful. The V gene's germline CDR1 is MGHRA and CDR2 YSYEKL. The CDR3 extends over 15 amino acids. Here the CDR3 reads CASSQVSQASYEQYF. The DNA for the CDR3 is TGCGCCAGCAGCCAAGTGTCCCAGGCTTCCTACGAGCAGTACTTC.

The chain recombines TRBV29-1 with TRBJ1-6; weak D call: TRBD1 (6 bases). The V end lost 5 bases, the J end lost 8 bases, and 19 bases lay between the germline ends. Germline V gives CDR1 SQVTM, CDR2 ANQGSEA. The CDR3 runs to 15 residues. Here the CDR3 DNA reads TGCAGCGTTTCGTTGACAGGTCGGTTAGATTCACCCCTCCACTTT. Amino acids: CSVSLTGRLDSPLHF.

The V and J genes are TRBV3-1 and TRBJ2-7; D is undetermined. This CDR3 region has 14 residues. Germline CDR1 LGHDT, CDR2 YNNKEL (reference sequence). V lost 3 bases to trimming and J lost 1 base, with 10 bases between them. The CDR3 coding sequence is TGTGCCAGCAGCCAGTCGGACGGTTCCTACGAGCAGTACTTC. This sequence encodes CASSQSDGSYEQYF.

This clonotype was seen repeatedly, ten times or more. The chain uses TRBV5-1 and TRBJ1-5; a weak D match, TRBD1 (6 bases). CDR3 length: 14 amino acids. Germline CDR1 SGHRS, CDR2 YFSETQ. V was clipped by 3 bases and J by 5 bases, with 12 bases between them. The chain's CDR3 is CASSSGQPHQPQHF. In nucleotides, the CDR3 is TGCGCCAGCAGCTCAGGACAGCCACATCAGCCCCAGCATTTT.

A few counts support this clonotype. J is TRBJ1-5 and V is TRBV15; D is possibly TRBD1 (6 bases). This CDR3 contains 13 residues. Trimming left V 9 bases short and J 3 bases short, with 12 bases between. Per the germline V gene, CDR1 is LNHNV and CDR2 is YYDKDF (reference sequence). CDR3 DNA sequence: TGTGCCACTTCCCAGGGGCACAATCAGCCCCAGCATTTT. Protein product: CATSQGHNQPQHF.

This clonotype showed up just a few times. The genes are TRBV29-1 and TRBJ2-3; 8 bases are shared with TRBD1. Germline V gene data show CDR1 as SQVTM and CDR2 as ANQGSEA. The CDR3 totals 16 residues. The ends lost 3 bases at V and 3 bases at J; junction bases unmatched: 11. As DNA, the CDR3 is TGCAGCGTTGATCTTTCGGGGCAGGGGGCAACAGATACGCAGTATTTT. This sequence encodes CSVDLSGQGATDTQYF.